The following is a T cell receptor (beta chain) sequence with its context. No antigen is known for it. The data originate from a study of cytomegalovirus exposure and HLA in healthy donors. The PCR made use of 60 Vbeta and 13 Jbeta primers. Profiling relied on immunoSEQ multiplex PCR, and the TCRdb table lists in-frame clones only, not all of them. The sample records approximately 84,000 clones, around 78% being singletons. The CDR3 runs to 13 residues. Unmatched junction bases numbered 1, after V lost 6 bases and J lost 2 bases. Germline loops: CDR1 SGHRS, CDR2 YFSETQ. Study-level findings and limits: It was likely that a cluster of highly shared sequence variants was a sequencing artifact. A prior analysis recorded that most TCR beta V segments were productive about 87% or about 30% of the time. Among TCR beta chains of equal frequency, HLA-associated ones were more clonally expanded in a later analysis. There were several of the most significant clusters that appeared linked to common viral pathogens in a later analysis.

This clonotype was obtained from a male donor in good health and CMV-seropositive. Input material: PBMCs. The gene calls are TRBV5-1 and TRBJ2-5; 10 bases match TRBD1. The CDR3 nucleotides are TGCGCCAGCACGGACAGGGGGCAAGAGACCCAGTACTTC. Translation gives CASTDRGQETQYF.